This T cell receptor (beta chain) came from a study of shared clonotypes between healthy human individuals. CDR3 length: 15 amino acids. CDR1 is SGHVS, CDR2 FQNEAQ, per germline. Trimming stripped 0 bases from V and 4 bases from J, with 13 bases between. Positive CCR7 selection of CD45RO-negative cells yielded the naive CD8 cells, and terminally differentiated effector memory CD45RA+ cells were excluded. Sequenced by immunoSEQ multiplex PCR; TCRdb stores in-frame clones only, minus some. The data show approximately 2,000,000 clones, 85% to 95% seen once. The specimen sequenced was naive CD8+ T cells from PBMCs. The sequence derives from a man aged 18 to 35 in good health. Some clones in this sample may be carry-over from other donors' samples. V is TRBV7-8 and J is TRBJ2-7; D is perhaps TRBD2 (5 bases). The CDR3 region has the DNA TGTGCCAGCAGCTTAGCCCGGGGAACGGGTTACGAGCAGTACTTC. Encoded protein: CASSLARGTGYEQYF.